This record concerns one T cell receptor beta chain sequence. The antigen this receptor binds is unknown. It has no much larger one-base neighbor in the sample; base qualities were not kept. From the germline V gene (reference sequence), CDR1 is LNHDA and CDR2 is SQIVND. V lost 4 bases and J lost 2 bases, and the count of bases not matched to a germline gene is 12. From the cysteine up to the phenylalanine, the CDR3 has a length of 17 residues. Left in the record is the CDR3 DNA by itself, 51 bases read in frame from the first base. The sample's treatment or condition label, in plain terms: roughly 20 received Ad26.COV2.S at low or high dose, single or two shots; five or six received placebo; per-sample allocation not given. Repertoires of vaccine and placebo recipients were sequenced from samples collected on day 63 after the first injection. Cohort 1b enrolled around 23 adults aged 18-55 years at a single site in Boston, USA, between 29 July and 7 August 2020. Ad26.COV2.S consisted of a replication-incompetent adenovirus type 26 vector by which a prefusion-stabilized SARS-CoV-2 spike protein from the original Wuhan strain was expressed.

The sample is drawn from a study of Ad26.COV2.S vaccination and SARS-CoV-2 variants (dated by TCRdb to 2020 to 2022). About the full investigation: Donors in the vaccine arm were drawn from COV1001, a phase I-IIa trial of Ad26.COV2.S in healthy adults that was multicentre, randomized, double-blind and placebo-controlled. The TCR-sequenced set comprised approximately 30 samples: some 20 Ad26.COV2.S vaccine recipients, 5 placebo recipients and 8 SARS-CoV-2 convalescent individuals. Dosing of Ad26.COV2.S was intramuscular, at either 5x10^10 or 1x10^11 viral particles, delivered as one shot or as two shots spaced 56 days apart. The specificity and breadth of SARS-CoV-2-reactive T cell receptors after Ad26.COV2.S vaccination were assessed by TCRbeta repertoire sequencing. Trial participants were randomized into five groups of five: low-dose or high-dose Ad26.COV2.S given once or twice, or placebo on both occasions. Blinding of investigators to trial group allocation was maintained during experiments and outcome assessment.

TCRbeta CDR3 regions were sequenced with the immunoSEQ Assay. After extraction, genomic DNA underwent amplification by bias-controlled multiplex PCR, followed by high-throughput sequencing. From the authors' description of their analysis: To quantify the absolute abundance of every unique TCRbeta CDR3 region, sequences were collapsed and filtered. T cell fraction was estimated by normalizing TCRbeta template counts to usable DNA, with usable DNA measured through amplification of reference genes found in all nucleated cells. Repertoire TCRs were annotated as SARS-CoV-2-specific when V gene, CDR3 amino acid sequence and J gene were exactly matched to a known reactive TCR set. MIRA supplied the reference SARS-CoV-2 TCR set, which was filtered for enrichment in COVID-19-positive ImmuneCODE repertoires so that public or cross-reactive TCRs were removed. Drawing on the MIRA antigens, annotated TCRs were analysed further at the level of specific ORF or position within ORF. Breadth was defined as the number of annotated unique rearrangements divided by the total number of unique productive rearrangements, and depth was defined as the summed frequency of the annotated unique rearrangements. Group comparisons of TCR breadth used two-sided Wilcoxon rank-sum tests. Sourced from immuneACCESS, this table was stored by TCRdb with only in-frame sequences that have V and J called. A share of the clones is absent; for the studies checked, an unresolved V gene accounts for under half, and the remainder has no known explanation. V and J calls and clone size are as listed in that table; D and trimming were resolved from the DNA. The sample data list some 350,000 clones, and approximately 85% of these were observed just once. Of the sample, about 3.3% is held by the ten largest clones.

Paper-wide results and their limitations: The authors noted that the TCR breadth and depth analyses may have underestimated total T cell responses. After vaccination, substantial breadth of spike-specific CD8+ and CD4+ T cell responses was reported. Higher spike-specific TCR breadth was observed in Ad26.COV2.S recipients than in placebo recipients (P = 0.0014). The study was not powered to compare responses between vaccine doses or regimens. Vaccine and placebo recipients had comparable non-spike TCR breadth, which fits with the vaccine containing only spike.

The TCR sequence derives from a person between 18 and 65 years old who received the Ad26.COV2.S COVID-19 vaccine or a placebo. The rearrangement combines TRBV19 with TRBJ2-7; TRBD1 aligns with 9 central bases. The material sequenced was peripheral blood, taken in a trial of Ad26.COV2.S vaccine versus placebo. The CDR3 protein is CASSRDTGTGSAYEQYF. The bases are TGTGCCAGTAGTAGGGATACCGGGACAGGGAGTGCCTACGAGCAGTACTTC.